This TCR beta chain was recorded in a study of blood T cells in healthy people across ages. Study outcomes and limitations: Observed TCR beta diversity per million T cells went down as age went up. This fall followed a roughly linear course with age.

A second PCR, run for roughly 7 to 11 cycles, used a sample-barcoded 5' primer plus a J-beta primer mix. Each cDNA molecule was tagged by a template-switch adaptor with 12 random nucleotides. From the 5' RACE reads, TCRdb called clonotypes with MiXCR, one entry per CDR3 protein. The sample includes about 930,000 distinct CDR3 sequences, about 29% of them seen just once. Trimming pared 6 bases from V and 2 bases from J, leaving 15 bases between. This CDR3 spans 15 amino acids. As regards this clonotype: Its antigen is undetermined.

The same specimen was also included in a second study, on T cells of mothers and their children.

This sequence was found in a woman aged 40 to 49 in good health. The sequenced material came from blood. The chain links TRBV12-3 or TRBV12-4 to TRBJ2-3, with D unresolved. The CDR3 DNA sequence: TGTGCCAGCAGGTCGAATCTGGGGTCCACAGATACGCAGTATTTT. It yields the protein CASRSNLGSTDTQYF.